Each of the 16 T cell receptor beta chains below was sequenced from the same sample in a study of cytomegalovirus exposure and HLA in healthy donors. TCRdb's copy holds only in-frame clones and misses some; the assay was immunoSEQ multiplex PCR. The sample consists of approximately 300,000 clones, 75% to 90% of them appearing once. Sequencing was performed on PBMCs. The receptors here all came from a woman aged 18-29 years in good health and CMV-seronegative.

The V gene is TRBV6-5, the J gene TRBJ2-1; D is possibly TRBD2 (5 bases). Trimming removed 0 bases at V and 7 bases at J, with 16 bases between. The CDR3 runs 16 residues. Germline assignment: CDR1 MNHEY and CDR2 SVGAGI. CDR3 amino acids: CASSYSIGSSGNEQFF. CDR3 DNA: TGTGCCAGCAGTTACTCGATCGGATCGAGCGGAAATGAGCAGTTCTTC.

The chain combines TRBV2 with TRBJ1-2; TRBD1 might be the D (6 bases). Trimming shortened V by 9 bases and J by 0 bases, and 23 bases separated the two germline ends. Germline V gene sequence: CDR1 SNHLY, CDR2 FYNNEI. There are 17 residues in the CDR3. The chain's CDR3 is CASNAELRQVPNYGYTF. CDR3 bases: TGTGCCAGTAACGCCGAACTACGACAGGTCCCTAACTATGGCTACACCTTC.

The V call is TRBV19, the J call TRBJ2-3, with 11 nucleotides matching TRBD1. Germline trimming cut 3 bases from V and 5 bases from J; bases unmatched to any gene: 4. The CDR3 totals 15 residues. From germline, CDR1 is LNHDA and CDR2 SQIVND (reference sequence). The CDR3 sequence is CASSIGQGAVDTQYF. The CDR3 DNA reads TGTGCCAGTAGTATCGGACAGGGGGCGGTAGATACGCAGTATTTT.

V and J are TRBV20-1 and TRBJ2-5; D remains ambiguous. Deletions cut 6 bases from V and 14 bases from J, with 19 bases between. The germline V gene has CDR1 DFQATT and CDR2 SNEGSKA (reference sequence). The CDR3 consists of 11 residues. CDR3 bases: TGCAGTGCCGCGCTGGAGTTGGAAGCATACTTC. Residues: CSAALELEAYF.

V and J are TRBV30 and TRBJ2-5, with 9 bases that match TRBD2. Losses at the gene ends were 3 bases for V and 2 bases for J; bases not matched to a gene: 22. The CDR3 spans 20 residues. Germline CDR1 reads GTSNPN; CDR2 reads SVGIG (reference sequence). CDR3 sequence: CAWSRKVGTSRNLRQETQYF. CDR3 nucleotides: TGTGCCTGGAGCAGAAAAGTGGGGACTAGCAGAAACTTGAGGCAAGAGACCCAGTACTTC.

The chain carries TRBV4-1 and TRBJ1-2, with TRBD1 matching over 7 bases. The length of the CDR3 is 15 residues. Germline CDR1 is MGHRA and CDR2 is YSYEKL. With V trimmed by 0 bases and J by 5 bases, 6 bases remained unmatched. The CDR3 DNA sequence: TGCGCCAGCAGCCAAGATAAAAGGGACAGATATGGCTACACCTTC. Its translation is CASSQDKRDRYGYTF.

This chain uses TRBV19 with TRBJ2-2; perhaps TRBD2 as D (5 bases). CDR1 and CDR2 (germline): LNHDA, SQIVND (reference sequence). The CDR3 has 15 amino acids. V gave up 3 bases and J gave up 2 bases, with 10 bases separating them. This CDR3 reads CASSIRTDNTGELFF. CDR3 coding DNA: TGTGCCAGTAGTATTCGGACTGATAACACCGGGGAGCTGTTTTTT.

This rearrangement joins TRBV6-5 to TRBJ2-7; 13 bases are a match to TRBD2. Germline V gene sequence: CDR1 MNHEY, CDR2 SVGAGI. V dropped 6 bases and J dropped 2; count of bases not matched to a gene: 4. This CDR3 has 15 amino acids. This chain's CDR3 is CASSPTSGRAYEQYF. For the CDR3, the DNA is TGTGCCAGCAGCCCCACTAGCGGGAGGGCCTACGAGCAGTACTTC.

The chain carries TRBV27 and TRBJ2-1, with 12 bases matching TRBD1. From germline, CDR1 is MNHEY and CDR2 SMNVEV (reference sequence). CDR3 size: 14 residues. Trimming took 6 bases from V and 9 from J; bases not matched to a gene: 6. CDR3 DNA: TGTGCCAGCAGCACCGGGACAGGGGGCTTTGAGCAGTTCTTC. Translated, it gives CASSTGTGGFEQFF.

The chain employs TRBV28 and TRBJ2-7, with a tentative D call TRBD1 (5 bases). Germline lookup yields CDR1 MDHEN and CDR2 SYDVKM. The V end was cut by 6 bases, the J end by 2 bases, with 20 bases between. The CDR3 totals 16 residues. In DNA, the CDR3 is TGTGCCAGCAGACCCATCACAGGAAAGGGTACCTACGAGCAGTACTTC. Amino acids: CASRPITGKGTYEQYF.

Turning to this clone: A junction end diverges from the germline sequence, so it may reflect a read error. The CDR3 region is CASSEGAGLGEKLFF. In DNA form, the CDR3 reads TGTGCCAGCAGCGAAGGGGCGGGGCTCGGGGAAAAACTGTTTTTT. The rearrangement links TRBV6-1 to TRBJ1-4; D might be TRBD1 (5 bases). Germline loops: CDR1 MNHNS, CDR2 SASEGT. The CDR3 consists of 15 residues.

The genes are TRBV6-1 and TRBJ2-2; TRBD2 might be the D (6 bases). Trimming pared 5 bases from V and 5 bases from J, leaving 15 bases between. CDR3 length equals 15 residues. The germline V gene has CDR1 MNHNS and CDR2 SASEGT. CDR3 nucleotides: TGTGCCAGCAGTCGTGCCTCGGGGGAAACCGGGGAGCTGTTTTTT. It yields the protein CASSRASGETGELFF.

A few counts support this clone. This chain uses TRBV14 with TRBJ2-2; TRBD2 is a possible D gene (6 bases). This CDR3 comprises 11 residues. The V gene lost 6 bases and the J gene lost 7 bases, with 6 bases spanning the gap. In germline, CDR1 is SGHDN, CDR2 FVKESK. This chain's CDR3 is CASRDYGELFF. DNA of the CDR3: TGTGCCAGCAGGGACTACGGGGAGCTGTTTTTT.

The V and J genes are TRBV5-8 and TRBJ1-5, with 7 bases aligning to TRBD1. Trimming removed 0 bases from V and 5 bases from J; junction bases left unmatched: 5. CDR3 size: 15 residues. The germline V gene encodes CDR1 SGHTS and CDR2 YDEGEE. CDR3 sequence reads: CASSLDRGSDQPQHF. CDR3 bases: TGTGCCAGCAGCTTGGACAGGGGCTCAGATCAGCCCCAGCATTTT.

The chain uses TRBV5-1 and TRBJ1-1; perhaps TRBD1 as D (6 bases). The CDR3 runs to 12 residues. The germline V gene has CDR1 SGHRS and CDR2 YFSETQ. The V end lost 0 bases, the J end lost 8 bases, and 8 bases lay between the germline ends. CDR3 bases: TGCGCCAGCAGCTTGGGCGACAGGGAAGCTTTCTTT. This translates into CASSLGDREAFF.

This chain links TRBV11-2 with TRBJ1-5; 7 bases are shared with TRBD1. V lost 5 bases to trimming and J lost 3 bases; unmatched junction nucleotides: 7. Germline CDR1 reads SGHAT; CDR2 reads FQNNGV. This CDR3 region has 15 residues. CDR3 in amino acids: CASSLEGAPNQPQHF. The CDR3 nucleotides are TGTGCCAGCAGCCTGGAGGGGGCTCCCAATCAGCCCCAGCATTTT.